A few counts support the clone carrying this T cell receptor (beta chain). Methods used by the authors: Scientists estimated how many nucleated cells there were by amplifying reference gene primers. Produced via immunoSEQ multiplex PCR; TCRdb's table is partial and in-frame only. The V and J calls and clone size are taken from that table; D and trimming were inferred from the DNA. The sample carries some 80,000 clones, around 90% recorded once. Trimming cost V 1 base and J 4 bases, with 12 bases left between them. The V gene's germline CDR1 is SGHRS and CDR2 YFSETQ. The CDR3 has 14 residues. The data belong to a study of blood T cell repertoires in COVID-19. Study-level information: COVID-19 samples collected from the United States, Italy and Spain covered acute and convalescent phases. PBMCs, B-cell-depleted T cells, or T cells were the source of the cDNA or gDNA that made up the material.

The chain uses TRBV5-1 and TRBJ2-7; D gene uncertain. The receptor was isolated from a woman between 50 and 59 years old with active or convalescent COVID-19. The material sequenced was peripheral blood. CDR3: CASSLSGSPYEQYF. CDR3 sequence (DNA): TGCGCCAGCAGCTTGTCAGGCAGCCCTTACGAGCAGTACTTC.